These T cell receptor beta chains were read from a single sample in a study of human T cells and chemical hapten exposure. TCRdb called the RACE reads again in MiXCR, with one record for every CDR3 protein. The table has roughly 100,000 distinct CDR3 sequences, 34% seen once. The source material was whole blood, sampled in connection with sensitization to the hapten diphenylcyclopropenone (DPC). These receptors were taken from a man aged 40-55 years with alopecia areata. Some clones in this sample may be carry-over from other donors' samples. Both conserved end residues are part of each CDR3. D genes are given only for firm matches. A row's size may be missing; if present it is once, few, many or a size class.

cdr3_length clone_size j_call v_call d_call cdr3_nt cdr3_aa
15 few TRBJ2-7 TRBV10-3 - TGTGCCATCAGTGAGTCGGTGGACAAGTCCTACGAGCAGTACTTC CAISESVDKSYEQYF
17 - TRBJ2-1 TRBV4-3 TRBD2 TGCGCCAGCAGCCAAGAGTTCGGGACTAGCGGGAGCAATGAGCAGTTCTTC CASSQEFGTSGSNEQFF
17 - TRBJ1-2 TRBV10-3 TRBD1 TGTGCCATCAGTGCAACCGGGACAGGGGACGTGGGGTATGGCTACACCTTC CAISATGTGDVGYGYTF
16 - TRBJ1-3 TRBV18 - TGTGCCAGCTCACGGACGGGACCGAGCTCTGGAAACACCATATATTTT CASSRTGPSSGNTIYF
13 - TRBJ1-4 TRBV18 - TGTGCCAGCTCACCGGACAGTAATGAAAAACTGTTTTTT CASSPDSNEKLFF
13 - TRBJ1-5 TRBV6-2/TRBV6-3 - TGTGCCAGCAGTTCCCAAGGCATACAGCCCCAGCATTTT CASSSQGIQPQHF
15 - TRBJ2-3 TRBV6-6 - TGTGCCAGCACCAGACAACCTCATTTGGGGGATACGCAGTATTTT CASTRQPHLGDTQYF
12 few TRBJ2-1 TRBV29-1 - TGCAGCGCCGGTGGGGGGATAGATGAGCAGTTCTTC CSAGGGIDEQFF
15 - TRBJ2-5 TRBV20-1 - TGCAGTGCTAGCTTGCGGGGCACCCCTCAAGAGACCCAGTACTTC CSASLRGTPQETQYF
18 - TRBJ2-6 TRBV7-9 TRBD1 TGTGCCAGCAGCCCGGACAGGGGGCATTCCTCTGGGGCCAACGTCCTGACTTTC CASSPDRGHSSGANVLTF
13 once TRBJ1-6 TRBV11-3 - TGTGCCAGCAGCTTAGGATCCAATTCACCCCTCCACTTT CASSLGSNSPLHF
15 few TRBJ2-3 TRBV9 - TGTGCCAGCAGCGTATCTTCCGACTTCACAGATACGCAGTATTTT CASSVSSDFTDTQYF
17 few TRBJ2-3 TRBV29-1 TRBD2 TGCAGCGTTGGCCCAACGGCGGGGAGGGCCTGGGGAGATACGCAGTATTTT CSVGPTAGRAWGDTQYF
15 - TRBJ1-2 TRBV29-1 - TGCAGCACCCCGGACAGATCAAGGGCTAACTATGGCTACACCTTC CSTPDRSRANYGYTF
18 - TRBJ1-5 TRBV18 - TGTGCCAGCTCACCGGGGTGGACAACTTGGGGCTCCAATCAGCCCCAGCATTTT CASSPGWTTWGSNQPQHF
15 - TRBJ2-1 TRBV6-2/TRBV6-3 - TGTGCCAGCAGTTACGTTGGGGTGGTTTACAATGAGCAGTTCTTC CASSYVGVVYNEQFF
14 few TRBJ1-5 TRBV6-1 TRBD1 TGTGCCAGGCCCGGGACAGAGAGCAATCAGCCCCAGCATTTT CARPGTESNQPQHF
13 - TRBJ2-5 TRBV7-3 - TGTGCCAGCAGCCAGGGTGACCAAGAGACCCAGTACTTC CASSQGDQETQYF
17 - TRBJ2-3 TRBV6-6 TRBD1 TGTGCCAGCAGTTACCTCCGACAGGGGGTTGGGTCAGATACGCAGTATTTT CASSYLRQGVGSDTQYF
14 few TRBJ1-5 TRBV6-1 - TGTGCCAGCAATAAGGGAGGGGGCAATCAGCCCCAGCATTTT CASNKGGGNQPQHF
14 - TRBJ2-7 TRBV7-9 - TGTGCCAGCAGCTTATCGGCGGGCTGGGCCGAGCAGTACTTC CASSLSAGWAEQYF
19 - TRBJ2-1 TRBV4-2 TRBD2 TGTGCCAGCAGCCCTCAGGGGACTAGCGGGGCTCCCCCCTACAATGAGCAGTTCTTC CASSPQGTSGAPPYNEQFF
16 few TRBJ2-1 TRBV5-4 - TGCGCCAGCAGCTTGGGCGGCGGGACCTCCTACAATGAGCAGTTCTTC CASSLGGGTSYNEQFF
14 - TRBJ2-2 TRBV19 TRBD2 TGTGCCAGTAGTAGGTGGGAGGGCACCGGGGAGCTGTTTTTT CASSRWEGTGELFF
15 - TRBJ1-5 TRBV7-2 TRBD1 TGTGCCAGCAGCTTAGCGATGGACAGGGGTCAGCCCCAGCATTTT CASSLAMDRGQPQHF
13 - TRBJ1-2 TRBV7-9 - TGTGCCAGCAGCCCCGACAGCGCTAGTGGCTACACCTTC CASSPDSASGYTF
17 many TRBJ1-6 TRBV24-1 TRBD1 TGTGCCACCAGTGATGGACAGGGGAACTCCTATAATTCACCCCTCCACTTT CATSDGQGNSYNSPLHF
13 few TRBJ2-2 TRBV5-1 - TGCGCCAGCAGCTTGGACACCCCCGGAGAGCTGTTTTTT CASSLDTPGELFF
16 - TRBJ2-1 TRBV6-2/TRBV6-3 TRBD1 TGTGCCAGCAGTTACCCGGGACAGGGATTCTACAATGAGCAGTTCTTC CASSYPGQGFYNEQFF
13 - TRBJ1-2 TRBV20-1 - TGCAGTGCTAGTTCGCAGGGAAATTATGGCTACACCTTC CSASSQGNYGYTF
15 - TRBJ2-7 TRBV4-2 - TGTGCCAGCAGCCGGGCTGGGCCAGAATCCTACAAGCAGTACTTC CASSRAGPESYKQYF
13 - TRBJ2-1 TRBV25-1 - TGTGCCAGCAGTGGACATGGGGGTGGTGAGCAGTTCTTC CASSGHGGGEQFF
15 - TRBJ1-1 TRBV6-2/TRBV6-3 - TGTGCCAGCAGCCCTTTAATTAGACAGGTGACTGAAGCTTTCTTT CASSPLIRQVTEAFF
14 - TRBJ1-4 TRBV7-2 - TGTGCCAGCAGTTTCGACAGCCCGAATGAAAAACTGTTTTTT CASSFDSPNEKLFF
14 - TRBJ1-1 TRBV12-3/TRBV12-4 TRBD1 TGTGCCAGCAGTCTACAGGGGATGTCCACTGAAGCTTTCTTT CASSLQGMSTEAFF
15 few TRBJ2-5 TRBV7-3 - TGTGCCAGCAGCTTAACAGCTAGTGGGGTAGAGACCCAGTACTTC CASSLTASGVETQYF
16 few TRBJ2-7 TRBV4-2 - TGTGCCAGCAGCCAAGACCCCTGGGGTCAAGGCTACGAGCAGTACTTC CASSQDPWGQGYEQYF
16 - TRBJ2-2 TRBV5-1 TRBD1 TGCGCCAGCAGCGGAGGACAGGGATCGAACACCGGGGAGCTGTTTTTT CASSGGQGSNTGELFF
14 few TRBJ2-6 TRBV10-3 - TGTGCCATCAAACAGATCTCTGGGGCCAACGTCCTGACTTTC CAIKQISGANVLTF
12 - TRBJ2-3 TRBV29-1 - TGCAGCGTTGAAGAATACGGCAATACGCAGTATTTT CSVEEYGNTQYF
12 - TRBJ2-1 TRBV5-1 - TGCGCCAGCAGCTTGGGACAGGCCGAGCAGTTCTTC CASSLGQAEQFF
17 - TRBJ2-6 TRBV5-1 TRBD1 TGCGCCAGCAGCTGGGGGGACAGGGGCTCTGGGGCCGACGTCCTGACTTTC CASSWGDRGSGADVLTF